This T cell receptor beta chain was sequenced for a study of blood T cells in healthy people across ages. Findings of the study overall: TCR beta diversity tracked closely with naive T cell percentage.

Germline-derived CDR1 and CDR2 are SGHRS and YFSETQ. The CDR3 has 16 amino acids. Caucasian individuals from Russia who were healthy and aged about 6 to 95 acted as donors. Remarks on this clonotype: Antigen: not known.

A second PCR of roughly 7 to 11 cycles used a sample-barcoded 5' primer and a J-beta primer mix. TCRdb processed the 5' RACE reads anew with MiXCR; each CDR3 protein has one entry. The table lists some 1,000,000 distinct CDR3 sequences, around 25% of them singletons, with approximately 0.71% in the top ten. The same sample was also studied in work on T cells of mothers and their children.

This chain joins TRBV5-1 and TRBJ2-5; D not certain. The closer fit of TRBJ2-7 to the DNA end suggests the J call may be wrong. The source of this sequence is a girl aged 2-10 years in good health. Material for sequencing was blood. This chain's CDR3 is CASSLALSGTLYEQYF. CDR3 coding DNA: TGCGCCAGCAGCTTGGCCCTCTCGGGTACCCTTTACGAGCAGTACTTC.